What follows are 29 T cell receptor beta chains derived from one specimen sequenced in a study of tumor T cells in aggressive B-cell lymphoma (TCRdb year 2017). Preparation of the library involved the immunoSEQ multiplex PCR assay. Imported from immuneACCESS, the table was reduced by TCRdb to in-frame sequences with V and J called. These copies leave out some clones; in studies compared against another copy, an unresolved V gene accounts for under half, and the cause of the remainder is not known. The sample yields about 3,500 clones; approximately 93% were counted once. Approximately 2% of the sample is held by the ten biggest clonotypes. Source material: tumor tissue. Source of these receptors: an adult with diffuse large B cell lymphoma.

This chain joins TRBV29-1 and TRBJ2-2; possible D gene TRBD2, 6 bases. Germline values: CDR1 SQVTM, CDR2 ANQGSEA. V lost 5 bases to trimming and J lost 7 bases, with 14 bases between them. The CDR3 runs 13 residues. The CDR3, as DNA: TGCAGCGTTCGAGGGGCGCGGGGCGGGGAGCTGTTTTTT. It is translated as CSVRGARGGELFF.

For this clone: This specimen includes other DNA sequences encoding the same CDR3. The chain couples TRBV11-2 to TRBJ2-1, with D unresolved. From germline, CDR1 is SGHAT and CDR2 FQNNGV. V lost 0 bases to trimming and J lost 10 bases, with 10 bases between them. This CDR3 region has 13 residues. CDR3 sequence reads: CASSLDPSREQFF. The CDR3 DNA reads TGTGCCAGCAGCTTAGATCCGAGTCGGGAGCAGTTCTTC.

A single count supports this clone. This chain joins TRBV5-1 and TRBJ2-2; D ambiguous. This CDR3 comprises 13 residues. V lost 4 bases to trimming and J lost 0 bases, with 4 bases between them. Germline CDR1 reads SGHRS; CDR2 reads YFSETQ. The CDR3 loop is CASSLANTGELFF. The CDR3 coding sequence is TGCGCCAGCAGCCTCGCGAACACCGGGGAGCTGTTTTTT.

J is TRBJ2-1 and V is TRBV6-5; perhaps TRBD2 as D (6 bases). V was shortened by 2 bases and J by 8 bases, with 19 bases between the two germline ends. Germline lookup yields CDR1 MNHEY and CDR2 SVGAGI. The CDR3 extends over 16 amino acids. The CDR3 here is CASSYGHQSGWDEQFF. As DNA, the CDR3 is TGTGCCAGCAGTTACGGACACCAGAGCGGGTGGGATGAGCAGTTCTTC.

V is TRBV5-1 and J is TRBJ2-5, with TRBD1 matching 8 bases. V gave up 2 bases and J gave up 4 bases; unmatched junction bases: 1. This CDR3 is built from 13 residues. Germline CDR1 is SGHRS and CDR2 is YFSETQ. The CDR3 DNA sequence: TGCGCCAGCAGCTTAACAGGGGGAGAGACCCAGTACTTC. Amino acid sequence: CASSLTGGETQYF.

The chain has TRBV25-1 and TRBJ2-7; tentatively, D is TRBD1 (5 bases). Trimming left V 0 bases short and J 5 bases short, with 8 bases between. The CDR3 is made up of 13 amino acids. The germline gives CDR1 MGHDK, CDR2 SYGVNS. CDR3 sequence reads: CASSEYPGHEQYF. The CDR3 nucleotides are TGTGCCAGCAGTGAATACCCAGGGCACGAGCAGTACTTC.

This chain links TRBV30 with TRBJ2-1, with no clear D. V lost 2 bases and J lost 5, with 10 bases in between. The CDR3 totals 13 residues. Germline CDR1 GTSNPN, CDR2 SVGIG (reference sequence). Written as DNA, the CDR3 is TGTGCCTGGAGTTTGGTAGCACACAATGAGCAGTTCTTC. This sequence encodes CAWSLVAHNEQFF.

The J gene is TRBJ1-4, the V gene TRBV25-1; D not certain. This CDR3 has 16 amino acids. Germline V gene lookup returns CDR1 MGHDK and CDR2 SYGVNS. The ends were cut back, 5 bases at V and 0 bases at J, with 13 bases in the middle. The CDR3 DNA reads TGTGCCAGCAGTTTGAGGACTTGGGCAACTAATGAAAAACTGTTTTTT. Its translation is CASSLRTWATNEKLFF. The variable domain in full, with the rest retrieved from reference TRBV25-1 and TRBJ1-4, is EADIYQTPRYLVIGTGKKITLECSQTMGHDKMYWYQQDPGMELHLIHYSYGVNSTEKGDLSSESTVSRIRTEHFPLTLESARPSHTSQYLCASSLRTWATNEKLFFGSGTQLSVL.

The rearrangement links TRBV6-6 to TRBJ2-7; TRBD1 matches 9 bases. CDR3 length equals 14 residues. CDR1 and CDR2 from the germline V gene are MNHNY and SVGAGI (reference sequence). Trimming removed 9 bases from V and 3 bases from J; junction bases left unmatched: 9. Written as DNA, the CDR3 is TGTGCCAGTAGTCACGGACAGGGGAACTACGAGCAGTACTTC. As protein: CASSHGQGNYEQYF.

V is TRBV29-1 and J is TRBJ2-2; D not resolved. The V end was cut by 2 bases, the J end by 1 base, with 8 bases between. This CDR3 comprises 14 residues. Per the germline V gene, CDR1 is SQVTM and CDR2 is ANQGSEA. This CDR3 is CSVEHSLNTGELFF. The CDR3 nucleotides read TGCAGCGTTGAACACAGCTTGAACACCGGGGAGCTGTTTTTT.

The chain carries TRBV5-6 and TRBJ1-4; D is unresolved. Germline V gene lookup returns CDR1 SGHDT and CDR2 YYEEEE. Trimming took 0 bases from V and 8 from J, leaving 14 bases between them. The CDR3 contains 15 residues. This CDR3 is CASSLAFRGGEKLFF. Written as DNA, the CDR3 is TGTGCCAGCAGCTTGGCCTTCAGAGGAGGGGAAAAACTGTTTTTT.

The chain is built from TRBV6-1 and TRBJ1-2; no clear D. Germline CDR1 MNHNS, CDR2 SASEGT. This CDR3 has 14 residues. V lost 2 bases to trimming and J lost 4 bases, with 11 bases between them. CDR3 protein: CASSESDWLYGYTF. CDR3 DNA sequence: TGTGCCAGCAGTGAATCCGACTGGCTCTATGGCTACACCTTC.

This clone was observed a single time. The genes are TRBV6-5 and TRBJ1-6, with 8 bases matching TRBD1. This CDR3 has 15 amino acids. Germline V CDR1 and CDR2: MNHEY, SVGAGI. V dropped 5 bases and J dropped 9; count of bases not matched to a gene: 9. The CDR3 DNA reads TGTGCCAGCAGTAAACCCGGGACAGGCTCTTCACCCCTCCACTTT. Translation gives CASSKPGTGSSPLHF.

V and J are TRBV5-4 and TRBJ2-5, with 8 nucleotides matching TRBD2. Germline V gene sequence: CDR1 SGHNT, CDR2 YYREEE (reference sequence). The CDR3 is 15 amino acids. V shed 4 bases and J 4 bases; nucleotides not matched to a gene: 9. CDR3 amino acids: CASSPRQAGGETQYF. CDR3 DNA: TGTGCCAGCAGCCCACGCCAGGCGGGAGGAGAGACCCAGTACTTC.

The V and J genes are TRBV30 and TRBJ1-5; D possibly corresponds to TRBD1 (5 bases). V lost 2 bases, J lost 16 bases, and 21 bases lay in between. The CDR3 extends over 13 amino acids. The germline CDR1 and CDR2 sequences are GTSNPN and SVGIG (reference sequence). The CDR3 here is CAWSSLSAGPLHF. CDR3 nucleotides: TGTGCCTGGAGTTCCCTCTCGGCGGGACCCTTACATTTT.

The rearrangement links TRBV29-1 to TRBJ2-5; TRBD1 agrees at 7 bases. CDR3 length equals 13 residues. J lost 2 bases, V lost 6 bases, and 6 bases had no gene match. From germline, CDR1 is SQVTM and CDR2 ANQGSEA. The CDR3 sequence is CSVDPGQQETQYF. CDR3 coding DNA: TGCAGCGTCGATCCGGGACAGCAAGAGACCCAGTACTTC.

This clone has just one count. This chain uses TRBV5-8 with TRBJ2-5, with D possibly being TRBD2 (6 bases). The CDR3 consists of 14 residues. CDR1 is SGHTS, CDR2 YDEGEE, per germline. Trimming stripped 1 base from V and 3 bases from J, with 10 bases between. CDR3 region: CASSLLGTEETQYF. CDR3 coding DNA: TGTGCCAGCAGCTTGCTCGGGACTGAAGAGACCCAGTACTTC. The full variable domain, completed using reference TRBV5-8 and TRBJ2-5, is EAGVTQSPTHLIKTRGQQATLRCSPISGHTSVYWYQQALGLGLQFLLWYDEGEERNRGNFPPRFSGRQFPNYSSELNVNALELEDSALYLCASSLLGTEETQYFGPGTRLLVL.

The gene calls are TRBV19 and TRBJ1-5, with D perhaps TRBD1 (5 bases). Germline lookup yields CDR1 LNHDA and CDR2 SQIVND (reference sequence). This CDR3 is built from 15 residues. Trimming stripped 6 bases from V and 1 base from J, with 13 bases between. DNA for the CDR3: TGTGCCAGTAGGATTCCCCAGGGAAGCAATCAGCCCCAGCATTTT. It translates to CASRIPQGSNQPQHF.

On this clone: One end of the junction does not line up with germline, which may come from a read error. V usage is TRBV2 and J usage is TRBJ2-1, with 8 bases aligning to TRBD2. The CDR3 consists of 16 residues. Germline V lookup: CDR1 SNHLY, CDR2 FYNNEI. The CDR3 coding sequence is TGTGCCAGCAGGCTACTAGCGGATCACTCCCACAATGAGCAGTTCTTC. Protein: CASRLLADHSHNEQFF.

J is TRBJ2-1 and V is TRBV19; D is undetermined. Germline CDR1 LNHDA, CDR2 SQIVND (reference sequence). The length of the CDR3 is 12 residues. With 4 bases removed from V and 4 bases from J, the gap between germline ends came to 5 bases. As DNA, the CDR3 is TGTGCCAGTAGTACCTTTTACAATGAGCAGTTCTTC. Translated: CASSTFYNEQFF.

In DNA, the CDR3 is TGTGCCAGCAGTCCAGGGGGCCGCAATCAGCCCCAGCATTTT. Encoded protein: CASSPGGRNQPQHF. The rearrangement links TRBV6-5 to TRBJ1-5; 8 bases fit TRBD1. Per the germline V gene, CDR1 is MNHEY and CDR2 is SVGAGI. The CDR3 has 14 residues. V shed 5 bases, J shed 2 bases, and the junction held 2 bases outside the gene matches.

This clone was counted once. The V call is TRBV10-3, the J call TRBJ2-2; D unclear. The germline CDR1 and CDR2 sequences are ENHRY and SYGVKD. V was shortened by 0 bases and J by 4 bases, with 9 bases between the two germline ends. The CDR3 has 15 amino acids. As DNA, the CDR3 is TGTGCCATCAGTGAGTCCCAGATTGGCACCGGGGAGCTGTTTTTT. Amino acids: CAISESQIGTGELFF.

This CDR3 reads CASSLAAESSGANVLTF. The CDR3 coding sequence is TGTGCCAGCAGCTTGGCCGCAGAATCCTCTGGGGCCAACGTCCTGACTTTC. The genes are TRBV5-4 and TRBJ2-6, with D unresolved. V was cut by 0 bases and J by 0 bases, with 10 bases left in between. CDR1 SGHNT and CDR2 YYREEE come from the germline V gene (reference sequence). This CDR3 contains 17 residues.

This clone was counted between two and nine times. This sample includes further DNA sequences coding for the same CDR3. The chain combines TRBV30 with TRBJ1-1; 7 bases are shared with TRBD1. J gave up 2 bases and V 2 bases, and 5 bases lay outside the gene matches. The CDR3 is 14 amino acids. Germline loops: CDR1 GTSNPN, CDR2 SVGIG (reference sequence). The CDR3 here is CAWSLRDRNTEAFF. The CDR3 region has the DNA TGTGCCTGGAGTCTGAGGGACAGAAACACTGAAGCTTTCTTT.

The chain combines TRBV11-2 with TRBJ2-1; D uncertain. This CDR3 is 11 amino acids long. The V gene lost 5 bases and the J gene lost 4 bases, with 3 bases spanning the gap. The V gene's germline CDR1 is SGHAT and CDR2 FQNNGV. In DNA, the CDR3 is TGTGCCAGCAGCCCGTACAATGAGCAGTTCTTC. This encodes CASSPYNEQFF.

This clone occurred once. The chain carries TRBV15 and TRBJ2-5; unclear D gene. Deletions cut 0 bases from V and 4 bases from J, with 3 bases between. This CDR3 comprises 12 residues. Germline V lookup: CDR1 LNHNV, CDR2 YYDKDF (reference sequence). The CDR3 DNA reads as TGTGCCACCAGCAGAGATCTAGAGACCCAGTACTTC. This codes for CATSRDLETQYF.

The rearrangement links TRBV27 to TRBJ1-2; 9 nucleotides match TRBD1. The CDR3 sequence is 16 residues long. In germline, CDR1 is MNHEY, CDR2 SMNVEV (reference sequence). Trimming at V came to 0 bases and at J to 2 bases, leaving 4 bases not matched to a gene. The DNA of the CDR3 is TGTGCCAGCAGTTTATCAACAGGGGGCGCGAACTATGGCTACACCTTC. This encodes CASSLSTGGANYGYTF.

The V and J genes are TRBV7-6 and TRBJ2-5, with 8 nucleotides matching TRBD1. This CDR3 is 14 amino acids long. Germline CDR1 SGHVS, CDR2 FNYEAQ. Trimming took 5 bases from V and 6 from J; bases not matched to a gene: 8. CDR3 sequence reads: CASSHGQGLKTQYF. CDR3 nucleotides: TGTGCCAGCAGCCACGGACAGGGTTTGAAGACCCAGTACTTC.

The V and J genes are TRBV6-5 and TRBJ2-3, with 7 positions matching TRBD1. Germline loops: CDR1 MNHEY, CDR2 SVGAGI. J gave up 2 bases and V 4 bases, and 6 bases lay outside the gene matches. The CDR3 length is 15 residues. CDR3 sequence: CASSSQGDNTDTQYF. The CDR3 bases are TGTGCCAGCAGTTCGCAGGGGGATAACACAGATACGCAGTATTTT.